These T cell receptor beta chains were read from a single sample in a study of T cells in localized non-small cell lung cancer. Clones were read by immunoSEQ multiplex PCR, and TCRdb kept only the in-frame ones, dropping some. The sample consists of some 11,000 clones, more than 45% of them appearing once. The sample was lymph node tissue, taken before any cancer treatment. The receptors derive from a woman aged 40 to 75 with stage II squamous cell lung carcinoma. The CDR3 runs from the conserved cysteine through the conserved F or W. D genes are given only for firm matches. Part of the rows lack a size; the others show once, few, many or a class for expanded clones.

TGCACAGGGACAGGGGGCAGACGGACTGAAGCTTTCTTT	CTGTGGRRTEAFF	-	TRBD1	TRBJ1-1	TRBV29-1
TGCGCCAGCAGCCAAGATGCCACGGGCGGAGGGGGACAGCCCCAGCATTTT	CASSQDATGGGGQPQHF	few	-	TRBJ1-5	TRBV1
TGTGCCAGCAGCGCGGGACGGGATAAAGCTTTCTTT	CASSAGRDKAFF	once	-	TRBJ1-1	TRBV28
TGTGCCAGCAGCTCCCGCAGGGTCCACAATGAGCAGTTCTTC	CASSSRRVHNEQFF	-	-	TRBJ2-1	TRBV11-3
TGTGCCAGCCGCCGGTTTGCAGGGAATTCACCCCTCCACTTT	CASRRFAGNSPLHF	-	-	TRBJ1-6	TRBV6-7
TGTGCCTGGCAGGGTAGGGGTACAGATACGCAGTATTTT	CAWQGRGTDTQYF	-	-	TRBJ2-3	TRBV30
TGTGCCAGCATCAGAACGGGGGGGAATCAGCCCCAGCATTTT	CASIRTGGNQPQHF	few	-	TRBJ1-5	TRBV6-8
TGTGCCAGCAGTACCCCAGGGTTATCTGAAGCTTTCTTT	CASSTPGLSEAFF	-	-	TRBJ1-1	TRBV28
TGTGCCAGCAGCATATCACGACTAGCGGGAGGGGTCGGCACCGGGGAGCTGTTTTTT	CASSISRLAGGVGTGELFF	few	-	TRBJ2-2	TRBV7-5
TGTGCCTGGAGTGTACGGCACCCACCCACTGAAGCTTTCTTT	CAWSVRHPPTEAFF	-	-	TRBJ1-1	TRBV30
TGTGCCAGCTCACCACGCCCCACAGATCGGTATGGCTACACCTTC	CASSPRPTDRYGYTF	-	-	TRBJ1-2	TRBV18
TGTGCTAGCACCTCCCTTGGCGGGGCGAACACCGGGGAGCTGTTTTTT	CASTSLGGANTGELFF	few	-	TRBJ2-2	TRBV11-1
TGTGCCAGCAGCTCTCCCAACGGGCCCGGTGGGGAGCAGTACTTC	CASSSPNGPGGEQYF	-	-	TRBJ2-7	TRBV2
TGTGCCAGCAGTTACCCTCCACAGGGAAAGCATTATGGCTACACCTTC	CASSYPPQGKHYGYTF	many	-	TRBJ1-2	TRBV6-8
TGTGCCAGCAGTTACGGCAGGGGTGGTCAGCCCCAGCATTTT	CASSYGRGGQPQHF	-	-	TRBJ1-5	TRBV6-8
TGCGCCAGCAGCTCGAGGACAGGGGGAGAAGGGGAAAAACTGTTTTTT	CASSSRTGGEGEKLFF	once	TRBD1	TRBJ1-4	TRBV5-1
TGTGCCAGCAGCTTGGACAGGGGCTACACTGAAGCTTTCTTT	CASSLDRGYTEAFF	few	TRBD1	TRBJ1-1	TRBV11-3
TGTGCCAGTAGTATAGCTCTCCAGGGCAATCAGCCCCAGCATTTT	CASSIALQGNQPQHF	once	-	TRBJ1-5	TRBV19
TGTGCCAGTAGTATAGCAGTTGTAGGGACGGGGGGAACTGAAGCTTTCTTT	CASSIAVVGTGGTEAFF	-	-	TRBJ1-1	TRBV19
TGTGCCAGCAGCCTCCTCCTTTCCCCAGGACAAGAGACCCAGTACTTC	CASSLLLSPGQETQYF	-	-	TRBJ2-5	TRBV7-2
TGTGCCAGTAGCAACAGGGGGCGCGTTGAAGCTTTCTTT	CASSNRGRVEAFF	-	TRBD1	TRBJ1-1	TRBV19
TGTGCCTGGAGCGAAGACAGAAGTGAAAAACTGTTTTTT	CAWSEDRSEKLFF	-	-	TRBJ1-4	TRBV30
TGCGCCAGCAGTGAGTCCAGTCAGCCCCAGCATTTT	CASSESSQPQHF	few	-	TRBJ1-5	TRBV10-2
TGTGCCTGGAGTCCCTCGGATCAGCCCCAGCATTTT	CAWSPSDQPQHF	-	-	TRBJ1-5	TRBV30
TGTGTCTGGAGTGCTGGGCAGAACACTGAAGCTTTCTTT	CVWSAGQNTEAFF	-	-	TRBJ1-1	TRBV30
TGTGCCAGCAGCTTCCAGTTACAGGGGAAGTCCTATGGCTACACCTTC	CASSFQLQGKSYGYTF	-	TRBD1	TRBJ1-2	TRBV11-3
TGTGCCAGCAGTGCGTCAGAAAGCTCCTATAATTCACCCCTCCACTTT	CASSASESSYNSPLHF	-	-	TRBJ1-6	TRBV28
TGTGCCAGTAGTATGCGGGGGGACGGGAATCAGCCCCAGCATTTT	CASSMRGDGNQPQHF	-	-	TRBJ1-5	TRBV19
TGTGTCAGCAGCCCCTGGACAGGGAACACTGAAGCTTTCTTT	CVSSPWTGNTEAFF	-	TRBD1	TRBJ1-1	TRBV11-3
TGTGCCAGCTCACCACGACGGGGCCCTACCTTGGACGAGCAGTACTTC	CASSPRRGPTLDEQYF	-	-	TRBJ2-7	TRBV18
TGTGCCAGCAGCGTAGCCCTCTTGAGCTCTGGAAACACCATATATTTT	CASSVALLSSGNTIYF	medium-sized	-	TRBJ1-3	TRBV9
TGTGCCAGCAGTCAGTCAGGGGACACTGAAGCTTTCTTT	CASSQSGDTEAFF	few	-	TRBJ1-1	TRBV13
TGCAGTACTACTAGCGGGAGCCACGAGCAGTACTTC	CSTTSGSHEQYF	-	TRBD2	TRBJ2-7	TRBV29-1
TGTGCCAGCAGCTTGTGGGGGCTGGACACTGAAGCTTTCTTT	CASSLWGLDTEAFF	few	-	TRBJ1-1	TRBV11-3